The 9 T cell receptor beta chains below come from one sample, sequenced in a study of beta chain features in type 1 diabetes. Notes on the study in general: Shortening that was moderate but significant affected the TCRB CDR3s of Type 1 diabetes patients in all four CD4+ subsets.

No antigens are known for them. The investigators reverse transcribed all of the isolated RNA, so they sequenced expressed TCRB transcripts. The method was immunoSEQ multiplex PCR; TCRdb's version includes in-frame clones alone and lacks a portion of them. The data hold some 700,000 clones, with 13% observed a single time. Source material: naive CD4+ T cells from blood. The receptors come from a man between 18 and 29 years old with type 1 diabetes.

The chain has TRBV9 and TRBJ2-5; D is ambiguous. CDR1 and CDR2 from the germline V gene are SGDLS and YYNGEE. CDR3 length: 15 amino acids. The germline V and J ends were trimmed by 0 bases and 3 bases, with 12 bases remaining between them. DNA of the CDR3: TGTGCCAGCAGCGTAGTTGGTGGGCTGGAAGAGACCCAGTACTTC. It encodes CASSVVGGLEETQYF.

This clone was found a few times. The chain recombines TRBV6-4 with TRBJ2-7; the match to TRBD1 covers 12 bases. The CDR3 length is 15 residues. The germline V gene encodes CDR1 MRHNA and CDR2 SNTAGT. The junction had 1 base not matched to a gene; V was cut back by 2 bases and J by 2 bases. As DNA, the CDR3 is TGTGCCAGCAGTGACGGGACAGGGGGCGCCTACGAGCAGTACTTC. Translating it yields CASSDGTGGAYEQYF.

This clone was counted between two and nine times. This chain joins TRBV18 and TRBJ2-5, with D tentatively TRBD1 (6 bases). CDR1 and CDR2 from the germline V gene are KGHSH and LQKENI. The V end was cut by 2 bases, the J end by 0 bases, with 7 bases between. CDR3 length equals 14 residues. The CDR3 protein is CASSPRTDQETQYF. The CDR3 DNA reads TGTGCCAGCTCACCAAGGACAGACCAAGAGACCCAGTACTTC.

The chain links TRBV14 to TRBJ2-4; D not certain. Germline V gene sequence: CDR1 SGHDN, CDR2 FVKESK. The CDR3 covers 13 residues. Trimming took off 4 bases at V and 15 bases at J, with 19 bases between the two ends. The CDR3 loop is CASSRIKQGLWYF. Written as DNA, the CDR3 is TGTGCCAGCAGCCGAATTAAACAAGGGCTATGGTACTTC.

This clone was recorded a few times. The chain has TRBV10-3 and TRBJ2-1; 9 nucleotides match TRBD2. CDR1 and CDR2 from the germline V gene are ENHRY and SYGVKD. The ends lost 0 bases at V and 4 bases at J; junction bases unmatched: 4. The CDR3 contains 16 residues. This chain's CDR3 is CAISESKRGDYNEQFF. In nucleotides, the CDR3 is TGTGCCATCAGTGAGTCGAAGCGGGGGGATTACAATGAGCAGTTCTTC.

The chain carries TRBV5-1 and TRBJ1-4, with D perhaps TRBD1 (6 bases). Germline assignment: CDR1 SGHRS and CDR2 YFSETQ. The CDR3 sequence is 14 residues long. Trimming stripped 7 bases from V and 3 bases from J, with 13 bases between. The CDR3 is CASSKGGPNEKLFF. Here the CDR3 DNA reads TGCGCCAGCTCTAAAGGGGGGCCTAATGAAAAACTGTTTTTT.

The genes are TRBV30 and TRBJ1-2; no clear D. This CDR3 has 14 amino acids. From germline, CDR1 is GTSNPN and CDR2 SVGIG (reference sequence). Trimming took off 3 bases at V and 6 bases at J, with 17 bases between the two ends. CDR3 in amino acids: CAWSETGFPDGYTF. The CDR3 DNA sequence: TGTGCCTGGAGCGAAACTGGGTTCCCTGATGGCTACACCTTC. The full variable domain, its missing parts supplied by reference TRBV30 and TRBJ1-2, is SQTIHQWPATLVQPVGSPLSLECTVEGTSNPNLYWYRQAAGRGLQLLFYSVGIGQISSEVPQNLSASRPQDRQFILSSKKLLLSDSGFYLCAWSETGFPDGYTFGSGTRLTVV.

This chain links TRBV2 with TRBJ1-6, with D perhaps matching TRBD1 (6 bases). Trimming pared 7 bases from V and 7 bases from J, leaving 20 bases between. The germline V gene encodes CDR1 SNHLY and CDR2 FYNNEI. The CDR3 has 16 amino acids. CDR3 sequence: CASIPSGQGKNSPLHF. Here the CDR3 DNA reads TGTGCCAGCATCCCCTCGGGGCAGGGGAAGAATTCACCCCTCCACTTT.

This chain joins TRBV5-4 and TRBJ1-1; D is possibly TRBD1 (5 bases). CDR1 and CDR2 from the germline V gene are SGHNT and YYREEE (reference sequence). Trimming cost V 0 bases and J 0 bases, with 9 bases left between them. This CDR3 comprises 15 residues. This CDR3 reads CASSLAGLMNTEAFF. The CDR3 DNA reads TGTGCCAGCAGCTTGGCGGGACTCATGAACACTGAAGCTTTCTTT.